This T cell receptor (beta chain) was retrieved from a study of patients and donors after allogeneic stem cell transplantation. V lost 0 bases, J lost 7 bases, and 17 bases lay in between. Germline loops: CDR1 SGHRS, CDR2 YFSETQ. CDR3 length equals 16 residues. In its sample, this clonotype ranks as medium-sized. MiXCR, applied by TCRdb to the RT-PCR reads, yields one record per CDR3 protein. The sample consists of under 95,000 distinct CDR3 sequences, approximately 5.2% of them appearing once. This chain connects TRBV5-1 to TRBJ2-1; the D gene is possibly TRBD2 (6 bases). The receptor comes from a human donor who was either an allogeneic HSCT recipient or a stem cell or donor lymphocyte infusion donor (not recorded which). It is not recorded whose cells these are; they may come from a transplant donor. Sequenced input: blood, either unsorted or a sorted T cell fraction (not recorded which). The DNA for the CDR3 is TGCGCCAGCAGCTTGGACCTCGGGGCGGGGATGAATGAGCAGTTCTTC. Protein: CASSLDLGAGMNEQFF.